These 22 T cell receptor beta chains were sequenced from one sample in a study of T cell responses to AZD1222 COVID-19 vaccine. Here immunoSEQ multiplex PCR was the method, and the copy in TCRdb shows in-frame clones only, minus some. This sample has about 90,000 clones, with around 90% found just once. The source material was peripheral blood, sampled on day 0 of MenACWY control vaccination. The receptors come from an adult in good health.

The chain recombines TRBV5-4 with TRBJ1-2, with D hard to call. Deletions cut 1 base from V and 2 bases from J, with 9 bases between. From germline, CDR1 is SGHNT and CDR2 YYREEE (reference sequence). The CDR3 sequence is 14 residues long. The CDR3 loop reads CASSLFGTNYGYTF. The CDR3 bases are TGTGCCAGCAGCTTGTTCGGAACCAACTATGGCTACACCTTC.

The chain carries TRBV19 and TRBJ2-2; the D is unclear. CDR1 is LNHDA, CDR2 SQIVND, per germline (reference sequence). The CDR3 totals 12 residues. V lost 7 bases to trimming and J lost 6 bases, with 9 bases between them. The CDR3 here is CASIRKSGELFF. CDR3 DNA sequence: TGTGCCAGTATCCGGAAATCCGGGGAGCTGTTTTTT.

The table lists this clone with a few counts. V is TRBV29-1 and J is TRBJ2-1; D may be TRBD1 (5 bases). The CDR3 has 13 amino acids. The germline gives CDR1 SQVTM, CDR2 ANQGSEA. V was cut by 2 bases and J by 2 bases, with 7 bases left in between. The CDR3 region is CSVEKGAYNEQFF. The CDR3 DNA reads TGCAGCGTTGAAAAAGGGGCCTACAATGAGCAGTTCTTC.

The chain uses TRBV15 and TRBJ1-5; D remains ambiguous. The CDR3 contains 15 residues. Per germline, CDR1 LNHNV and CDR2 YYDKDF (reference sequence). The V and J ends lost 0 bases and 0 bases respectively, with 6 bases between them. The CDR3 coding sequence is TGTGCCACCAGCAGAGATCGTGGTAGCAATCAGCCCCAGCATTTT. Amino acids: CATSRDRGSNQPQHF. Drawing the rest from reference TRBV15 and TRBJ1-5, the complete variable domain is DAMVIQNPRYQVTQFGKPVTLSCSQTLNHNVMYWYQQKSSQAPKLLFHYYDKDFNNEADTPDNFQSRRPNTSFCFLDIRSPGLGDTAMYLCATSRDRGSNQPQHFGDGTRLSIL.

The J gene is TRBJ1-4, the V gene TRBV10-3, with D tentatively TRBD1 (5 bases). CDR1 is ENHRY and CDR2 is SYGVKD in the germline V gene. The germline V and J ends were trimmed by 10 bases and 8 bases, with 14 bases remaining between them. This CDR3 comprises 12 residues. CDR3 DNA sequence: TGTGCCACGGGGACGGATGACGAAAAACTGTTTTTT. Translating it yields CATGTDDEKLFF.

The chain combines TRBV19 with TRBJ1-1; D perhaps matches TRBD1 (5 bases). V was clipped by 5 bases and J by 3 bases, with 13 bases between them. Germline CDR1 is LNHDA and CDR2 is SQIVND (reference sequence). The CDR3 runs to 14 residues. This chain's CDR3 is CASSFGGGDTEAFF. The CDR3 nucleotides are TGTGCCAGTAGTTTCGGTGGGGGGGACACTGAAGCTTTCTTT.

This sequence joins TRBV5-4 and TRBJ1-3, with 7 bases fitting TRBD1. The junction had 5 bases not matched to a gene; V was cut back by 4 bases and J by 4 bases. CDR1 and CDR2 from the germline V gene are SGHNT and YYREEE (reference sequence). This CDR3 region has 14 residues. The CDR3 sequence: CASSLGTDGNTIYF. The CDR3 nucleotides read TGTGCCAGCAGCCTAGGGACAGACGGAAACACCATATATTTT.

This rearrangement joins TRBV5-1 to TRBJ2-5, with TRBD2 matching over 11 bases. The CDR3 loop spans 15 amino acids. The ends lost 4 bases at V and 5 bases at J; junction bases unmatched: 7. Germline CDR1 reads SGHRS; CDR2 reads YFSETQ. CDR3 residues: CASSPVAGGDETQYF. In DNA, the CDR3 is TGCGCCAGCAGCCCGGTAGCGGGGGGGGATGAGACCCAGTACTTC.

This chain links TRBV6-6 with TRBJ1-5; D remains ambiguous. Germline V gene sequence: CDR1 MNHNY, CDR2 SVGAGI (reference sequence). This CDR3 is built from 16 residues. Trimming removed 5 bases at V and 3 bases at J, with 17 bases between. CDR3 sequence: CASSPRGFFDNQPQHF. CDR3 in DNA: TGTGCCAGCAGTCCCCGGGGATTTTTTGACAATCAGCCCCAGCATTTT.

This chain uses TRBV19 with TRBJ1-4; the D gene is possibly TRBD1 (5 bases). The ends were cut back, 4 bases at V and 6 bases at J, with 15 bases in the middle. Germline lookup yields CDR1 LNHDA and CDR2 SQIVND (reference sequence). This CDR3 is 15 amino acids long. The CDR3 DNA sequence: TGTGCCAGTAGTACGGACGGGGGGAACTATGAAAAACTGTTTTTT. Its protein product is CASSTDGGNYEKLFF. Combining the CDR3 with reference TRBV19 and TRBJ1-4 gives the whole variable domain DGGITQSPKYLFRKEGQNVTLSCEQNLNHDAMYWYRQDPGQGLRLIYYSQIVNDFQKGDIAEGYSVSREKKESFPLTVTSAQKNPTAFYLCASSTDGGNYEKLFFGSGTQLSVL.

V and J are TRBV19 and TRBJ2-7, with 7 bases that match TRBD2. Germline V gives CDR1 LNHDA, CDR2 SQIVND (reference sequence). The trim removed 3 bases at V and 4 bases at J, leaving 9 bases unmatched. The CDR3 consists of 15 residues. The chain's CDR3 is CASSIEAGNLYEQYF. DNA of the CDR3: TGTGCCAGTAGTATTGAAGCGGGGAATCTGTACGAGCAGTACTTC.

The chain joins TRBV18 to TRBJ2-5; either TRBD1 or TRBD2 may fit D (7 bases each). The length of the CDR3 is 15 residues. Germline V gene sequence: CDR1 KGHSH, CDR2 LQKENI. V was cut by 3 bases and J by 2 bases, with 13 bases left in between. CDR3 nucleotides: TGTGCCAGCTCACCCCCGGGGGGACAGCAAGAGACCCAGTACTTC. Protein product: CASSPPGGQQETQYF.

The chain links TRBV28 to TRBJ1-1; D is perhaps TRBD1 (5 bases). This CDR3 is 12 amino acids long. The germline gives CDR1 MDHEN, CDR2 SYDVKM. V was clipped by 4 bases and J by 8 bases, with 11 bases between them. The CDR3 DNA reads as TGTGCCAGCAGTTCGGGACTGCGGGAAGCTTTCTTT. Translating it yields CASSSGLREAFF.

This clone was detected only a few times. V gene TRBV7-9 combines with J gene TRBJ2-2; 10 bases fit TRBD1. With 5 bases clipped from V and 5 bases from J, the junction kept 11 bases outside the gene matches. The CDR3 is 17 amino acids. Germline-derived CDR1 and CDR2 are SEHNR and FQNEAQ (reference sequence). Here the CDR3 reads CASSPGQGFLGTGELFF. The CDR3 DNA is TGTGCCAGCAGCCCGGGACAGGGGTTTCTCGGGACCGGGGAGCTGTTTTTT. Looking up the rest from reference TRBV7-9 and TRBJ2-2 gives the full variable domain: DTGVSQNPRHKITKRGQNVTFRCDPISEHNRLYWYRQTLGQGPEFLTYFQNEAQLEKSRLLSDRFSAERPKGSFSTLEIQRTEQGDSAMYLCASSPGQGFLGTGELFFGEGSRLTVL.

The rearrangement links TRBV20-1 to TRBJ2-3; D gene uncertain. The CDR3 runs 15 residues. V was cut by 3 bases and J by 0 bases, with 13 bases left in between. CDR1 is DFQATT and CDR2 is SNEGSKA in the germline V gene (reference sequence). CDR3 sequence (DNA): TGCAGTGCTAGTTCCCTAGGCCATAGCACAGATACGCAGTATTTT. It codes for CSASSLGHSTDTQYF.

The chain carries TRBV7-6 and TRBJ2-7, with D possibly being TRBD1 (6 bases). The germline V and J ends were trimmed by 1 base and 2 bases, with 15 bases remaining between them. Germline V CDR1 and CDR2: SGHVS, FNYEAQ. CDR3 size: 16 residues. The CDR3 DNA sequence: TGTGCCAGCAGCTTAGGAGGCCAGGGGATCACCTACGAGCAGTACTTC. This encodes CASSLGGQGITYEQYF. Full variable domain (remainder filled in from reference TRBV7-6 and TRBJ2-7): GAGVSQSPRYKVTKRGQDVALRCDPISGHVSLYWYRQALGQGPEFLTYFNYEAQQDKSGLPNDRFSAERPEGSISTLTIQRTEQRDSAMYRCASSLGGQGITYEQYFGPGTRLTVT.

The rearrangement links TRBV7-2 to TRBJ2-3; no clear D. V lost 1 base and J 0 bases, leaving 5 bases between the germline ends. Looked up from germline, CDR1 is SGHTA and CDR2 is FQGNSA. The CDR3 extends over 14 amino acids. The CDR3 here is CASSLGQSTDTQYF. The CDR3 DNA reads TGTGCCAGCAGCTTAGGGCAGAGCACAGATACGCAGTATTTT.

The chain recombines TRBV5-1 with TRBJ2-5; 10 nucleotides align to TRBD2. Germline-derived CDR1 and CDR2 are SGHRS and YFSETQ. The CDR3 is made up of 16 amino acids. The V gene end was trimmed by 5 bases and the J gene end by 4 bases; junction bases not matched to a gene: 11. In nucleotides, the CDR3 is TGCGCCAGCAGGCCCGAACTAGCGGGGAGGGGAGAGACCCAGTACTTC. Residues: CASRPELAGRGETQYF.

To note about this clone: The sample has other DNA sequences that encode this CDR3 too. This rearrangement joins TRBV7-2 to TRBJ1-5; D remains unclear. The CDR3 loop spans 12 amino acids. V gave up 1 base and J gave up 6 bases, with 4 bases separating them. The germline V gene encodes CDR1 SGHTA and CDR2 FQGNSA. CDR3 coding DNA: TGTGCCAGCAGCTTAGACGGTCAGCCCCAGCATTTT. It specifies CASSLDGQPQHF.

This clone has just one count. The chain uses TRBV27 and TRBJ1-5; D call uncertain. V was cut by 5 bases and J by 4 bases, with 15 bases left in between. In germline, CDR1 is MNHEY, CDR2 SMNVEV (reference sequence). CDR3 length equals 15 residues. The CDR3 DNA reads TGTGCCAGCAGTATCTCATACAGCCCGAATCAGCCCCAGCATTTT. Amino acids: CASSISYSPNQPQHF.

The chain has TRBV5-8 and TRBJ2-7, with D perhaps matching TRBD1 (6 bases). This CDR3 contains 14 residues. The V end was cut by 6 bases, the J end by 6 bases, with 19 bases between. The germline CDR1 and CDR2 sequences are SGHTS and YDEGEE. In DNA, the CDR3 is TGTGCCAGCAACAAGCAGGACAGATCGGGCGAGCAGTACTTC. This codes for CASNKQDRSGEQYF.

This clone is labeled medium-sized. J is TRBJ2-7 and V is TRBV4-3; 8 bases fit TRBD2. The V segment lost 0 bases and the J segment 7 bases; nucleotides outside the gene matches: 8. CDR1 is LGHNA, CDR2 YSLEER, per germline. The CDR3 totals 15 residues. CDR3 protein: CASSQETGGLWEQYF. CDR3 coding DNA: TGCGCCAGCAGCCAAGAGACGGGGGGGCTGTGGGAGCAGTACTTC.